This TCR beta chain is drawn from a study of T-cell memory formation after mild COVID-19. This clonotype appeared a few times. TCRdb reanalysed the 5' RACE reads using MiXCR and keeps one entry per CDR3 protein. The sample shows tens of thousands of distinct CDR3 sequences, over 15% of them seen only once. The length of the CDR3 is 15 residues. V lost 4 bases and J lost 5; bases outside the gene matches: 9. The sequenced material came from PBMCs or a T cell subset sorted from them (not recorded which). The sequence came from an adult woman who had mild COVID-19 (a few samples of this study predate the infection). Cell type and time point are not known. V gene TRBV5-7 combines with J gene TRBJ1-5; 7 bases align to TRBD1. TRBV5-7 is assigned to the ORF class and has an uncertain function. CDR3 sequence (DNA): TGTGCCAGCAGCCTGGCCCGACAGGGACATCAGCCCCAGCATTTT. Translation: CASSLARQGHQPQHF.